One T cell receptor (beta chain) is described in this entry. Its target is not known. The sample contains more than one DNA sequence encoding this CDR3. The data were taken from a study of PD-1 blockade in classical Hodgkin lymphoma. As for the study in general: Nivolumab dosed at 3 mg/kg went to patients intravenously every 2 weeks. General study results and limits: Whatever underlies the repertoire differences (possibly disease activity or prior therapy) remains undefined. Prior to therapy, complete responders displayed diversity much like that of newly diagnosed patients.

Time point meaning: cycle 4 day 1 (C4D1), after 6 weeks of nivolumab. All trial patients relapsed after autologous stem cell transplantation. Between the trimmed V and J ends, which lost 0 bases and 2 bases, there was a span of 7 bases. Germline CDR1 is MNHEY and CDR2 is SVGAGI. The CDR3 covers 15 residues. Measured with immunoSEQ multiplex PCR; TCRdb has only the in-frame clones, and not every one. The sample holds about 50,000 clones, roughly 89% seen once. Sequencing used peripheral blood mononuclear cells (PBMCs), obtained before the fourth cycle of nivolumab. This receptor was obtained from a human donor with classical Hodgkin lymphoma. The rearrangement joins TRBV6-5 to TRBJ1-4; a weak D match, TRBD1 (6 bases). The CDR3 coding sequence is TGTGCCAGCAGTTACTCGGGGGCGACTAATGAAAAACTGTTTTTT. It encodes CASSYSGATNEKLFF.